This T cell receptor (beta chain) is from a study of blood T cell repertoires in COVID-19. About the research overall: Collection of acute and convalescent COVID-19 samples took place in the United States, Italy and Spain. The cDNA or gDNA used as material had been derived from T cells, B-cell-depleted T cells, or PBMCs.

Authors' data handling: Using reference gene primer amplification, nucleated cell counts were estimated. Generated by immunoSEQ multiplex PCR, the TCRdb table keeps only in-frame clones and is missing some. Clone size and V and J calls were adopted from that table, with D and trimming inferred from the DNA. The sample shows approximately 40,000 clones, more than 85% of them seen only once. This CDR3 contains 16 residues. CDR1 MGHRA and CDR2 YSYEKL come from the germline V gene. V was clipped by 0 bases and J by 7 bases, with 13 bases between them. The sequenced material came from peripheral blood. V is TRBV4-1 and J is TRBJ1-6; perhaps TRBD1 as D (5 bases). The clonotype originates from a woman at least 80 years old with acute or convalescent COVID-19. The CDR3 loop is CASSQDGGGRNSPLHF. The CDR3 nucleotides read TGCGCCAGCAGCCAAGATGGCGGGGGAAGGAATTCACCCCTCCACTTT.